This T cell receptor (beta chain) was found in a study of cytomegalovirus exposure and HLA in healthy donors. Only a few counts were recorded for this clone. With 60 Vbeta and 13 Jbeta primers, the PCR was carried out. Only in-frame clones appear in the TCRdb table, and some are missing; sequencing was by immunoSEQ multiplex PCR. The table has 100,000 to 150,000 clones, 65% to 80% seen once. Germline CDR1 reads LGHNA; CDR2 reads YNFKEQ. Trimming took 3 bases from V and 3 from J; bases not matched to a gene: 7. The CDR3 totals 15 residues. Input material: PBMCs. This clonotype was sampled from a woman aged 40 to 49 in good health and CMV-seropositive. The chain recombines TRBV4-2 with TRBJ1-2; 7 positions match TRBD1. The CDR3 spells CASSQTGTVDYGYTF. As DNA, the CDR3 is TGTGCCAGCAGCCAGACCGGGACAGTGGACTATGGCTACACCTTC.